The 31 T cell receptor beta chains presented below share a single source sample, sequenced in a study of cytomegalovirus exposure and HLA in healthy donors. The primer mix had 60 Vbeta and 13 Jbeta primers. Measured with immunoSEQ multiplex PCR; TCRdb has only the in-frame clones, and not every one. This repertoire shows 70,000 to 95,000 clones, less than 65% found once; its top ten account for about 5.4%. The source material was PBMCs. These receptors all come from a woman in her twenties or thirties in good health and CMV-seropositive.

V is TRBV6-1 and J is TRBJ1-2; 8 bases line up with TRBD1. The CDR3 length is 15 residues. Germline V CDR1 and CDR2: MNHNS, SASEGT. With 5 bases clipped from V and 0 bases from J, the junction kept 5 bases outside the gene matches. CDR3 residues: CASSNRQGPNYGYTF. DNA of the CDR3: TGTGCCAGCAGTAACAGACAGGGGCCTAACTATGGCTACACCTTC.

This clone was counted between two and nine times. The J gene is TRBJ2-5, the V gene TRBV30; the D gene is possibly TRBD2 (5 bases). The tail of the sequence fits TRBJ2-7 better, so the J call may be wrong. Germline values: CDR1 GTSNPN, CDR2 SVGIG (reference sequence). This CDR3 spans 11 amino acids. The DNA of the CDR3 is TGTGCCTCAAGGTCGGGATACGAGCAGTACTTC. Its protein is CASRSGYEQYF.

The table lists this clone with a few counts. The rearrangement joins TRBV2 to TRBJ2-1; no definite D call. There are 15 residues in the CDR3. V was cut by 0 bases and J by 1 base, with 7 bases left in between. The germline V gene has CDR1 SNHLY and CDR2 FYNNEI. The CDR3 nucleotides read TGTGCCAGCAGTGAAGCCAGAGCGTCCTACAATGAGCAGTTCTTC. This encodes CASSEARASYNEQFF.

In this sample, this clone turned up a few times. The chain carries TRBV6-6 and TRBJ1-1; maybe TRBD1 (5 bases). This CDR3 is built from 15 residues. V was shortened by 7 bases and J by 1 base, with 16 bases between the two germline ends. Germline V CDR1 and CDR2: MNHNY, SVGAGI (reference sequence). For the CDR3, the DNA is TGTGCCAGCACCCCTCCGGAGGGGAGGAACACTGAAGCTTTCTTT. Amino acid sequence: CASTPPEGRNTEAFF.

The chain couples TRBV29-1 to TRBJ1-4, with D hard to call. The CDR3 runs to 14 residues. Germline CDR1 is SQVTM and CDR2 is ANQGSEA. Trimming shortened V by 5 bases and J by 0 bases, and 10 bases separated the two germline ends. CDR3 in DNA: TGCAGCGTTTCCAGACTTCCAACTAATGAAAAACTGTTTTTT. Translating gives CSVSRLPTNEKLFF. Based on the CDR3 plus reference TRBV29-1 and TRBJ1-4, the full variable domain is SAVISQKPSRDICQRGTSLTIQCQVDSQVTMMFWYRQQPGQSLTLIATANQGSEATYESGFVIDKFPISRPNLTFSTLTVSNMSPEDSSIYLCSVSRLPTNEKLFFGSGTQLSVL.

On this clone: This CDR3 is also generated by other DNA sequences in the sample. The genes are TRBV25-1 and TRBJ2-7, with a tentative D call TRBD1 (7 bases). V lost 4 bases and J lost 7, with 26 bases in between. The CDR3 totals 17 residues. The V gene's germline CDR1 is MGHDK and CDR2 SYGVNS. The CDR3 protein is CASSGLPVAGQSNEQYF. The CDR3, as DNA: TGTGCCAGCAGTGGTCTACCGGTCGCGGGACAGTCGAATGAGCAGTACTTC.

The V and J genes are TRBV5-1 and TRBJ2-1; TRBD2 matches 8 bases. V lost 0 bases and J lost 4; bases outside the gene matches: 3. Germline CDR1 and CDR2: SGHRS and YFSETQ. The CDR3 sequence is 15 residues long. The CDR3 bases are TGCGCCAGCAGCTTGGGCGGGGGGCTTTACAATGAGCAGTTCTTC. Translated, it gives CASSLGGGLYNEQFF.

The CDR3 reads CASSLRTATLSSYNSPLHF. CDR3 DNA: TGTGCCAGCAGTTTAAGGACAGCCACATTAAGCTCCTATAATTCACCCCTCCACTTT. The gene calls are TRBV27 and TRBJ1-6, with TRBD1 as a possible D gene (6 bases). Trimming stripped 2 bases from V and 0 bases from J, with 17 bases between. CDR1 is MNHEY, CDR2 SMNVEV, per germline (reference sequence). There are 19 residues in the CDR3.

This clone came up a few times. V and J are TRBV18 and TRBJ2-3; D gene unclear. Between the trimmed V and J ends, which lost 3 bases and 3 bases, there was a span of 4 bases. CDR1 is KGHSH, CDR2 LQKENI, per germline. This CDR3 comprises 12 residues. The CDR3 loop is CASSPMTDTQYF. The CDR3 nucleotides are TGTGCCAGCTCACCCATGACAGATACGCAGTATTTT. Full variable domain (missing parts from reference TRBV18 and TRBJ2-3): NAGVMQNPRHLVRRRGQEARLRCSPMKGHSHVYWYRQLPEEGLKFMVYLQKENIIDESGMPKERFSAEFPKEGPSILRIQQVVRGDSAAYFCASSPMTDTQYFGPGTRLTVL.

This clone has only one observation. The germline gene is not matched at one end of the junction; a read error may be the cause. This chain links TRBV19 with TRBJ1-1; the D gene is possibly TRBD1 (6 bases). The length of the CDR3 is 13 residues. CDR1 and CDR2 (germline): LNHDA, SQIVND (reference sequence). The CDR3 is CASGQFLNPEAFF. In DNA, the CDR3 is TGTGCCAGCGGACAGTTCTTGAACCCTGAAGCTTTCTTT.

This sequence joins TRBV11-3 and TRBJ1-2; 7 nucleotides align to TRBD1. Germline assignment: CDR1 SGHNT and CDR2 YENEEA. The CDR3 is made up of 16 amino acids. The V gene end was trimmed by 0 bases and the J gene end by 8 bases; junction bases not matched to a gene: 12. CDR3 in amino acids: CASSLDVSRGILGYTF. CDR3 DNA sequence: TGTGCCAGCAGCTTAGATGTTTCCAGGGGGATTTTGGGCTACACCTTC.

The chain is built from TRBV7-8 and TRBJ2-2; TRBD2 aligns across 8 bases. The CDR3 length is 18 residues. Germline V gene sequence: CDR1 SGHVS, CDR2 FQNEAQ. Unmatched junction bases numbered 8, after V lost 2 bases and J lost 0 bases. The CDR3 is CASSLQGGAGANTGELFF. The CDR3 nucleotides read TGTGCCAGCAGCTTACAGGGAGGAGCGGGAGCGAACACCGGGGAGCTGTTTTTT. The full variable domain, in which reference TRBV7-8 and TRBJ2-2 provide the parts outside the CDR3, is GAGVSQSPRYKVAKRGQDVALRCDPISGHVSLFWYQQALGQGPEFLTYFQNEAQLDKSGLPSDRFFAERPEGSVSTLKIQRTQQEDSAVYLCASSLQGGAGANTGELFFGEGSRLTVL.

This clone appeared once. This rearrangement joins TRBV7-3 to TRBJ1-3, with D maybe TRBD1 (6 bases). Germline CDR1 and CDR2: SGHTA and FQGTGA. CDR3 size: 16 residues. V gave up 5 bases and J gave up 0 bases, with 14 bases separating them. The CDR3 protein is CASSTTDSFSGNTIYF. The CDR3 nucleotides read TGTGCCAGCAGCACCACGGACAGTTTCTCTGGAAACACCATATATTTT.

J is TRBJ2-3 and V is TRBV5-1, with TRBD2 matching over 8 bases. V was pared by 4 bases and J by 4 bases, with 2 bases of the junction left unmatched. The CDR3 spans 13 residues. Looked up from germline, CDR1 is SGHRS and CDR2 is YFSETQ. CDR3 DNA: TGCGCCAGCAGCCCCGGGGGGGCAGATACGCAGTATTTT. Amino acids: CASSPGGADTQYF.

V gene TRBV30 combines with J gene TRBJ1-5; D not resolved. This CDR3 has 15 residues. Germline V gene sequence: CDR1 GTSNPN, CDR2 SVGIG (reference sequence). V was cut by 0 bases and J by 1 base, with 10 bases left in between. CDR3 sequence reads: CAWSVLGSSNQPQHF. CDR3 coding DNA: TGTGCCTGGAGTGTACTAGGGAGCAGCAATCAGCCCCAGCATTTT.

This chain joins TRBV5-6 and TRBJ2-1, with 8 bases fitting TRBD1. Germline V CDR1 and CDR2: SGHDT, YYEEEE. J gave up 5 bases and V 2 bases, and 6 bases lay outside the gene matches. The CDR3 is 15 residues long. CDR3 amino acids: CASSFTGGYHNEQFF. Written as DNA, the CDR3 is TGTGCCAGCAGCTTCACAGGGGGGTATCACAATGAGCAGTTCTTC.

This sequence joins TRBV7-9 and TRBJ1-5; no reliable D call. Looked up from germline, CDR1 is SEHNR and CDR2 is FQNEAQ (reference sequence). V dropped 4 bases and J dropped 6 bases, with 10 bases sitting between them. This CDR3 has 13 residues. CDR3 sequence (DNA): TGTGCCAGCAGCTCTGAGATACGTCAGCCCCAGCATTTT. Its protein is CASSSEIRQPQHF. Complete variable domain (other parts from reference TRBV7-9 and TRBJ1-5): DTGVSQNPRHKITKRGQNVTFRCDPISEHNRLYWYRQTLGQGPEFLTYFQNEAQLEKSRLLSDRFSAERPKGSFSTLEIQRTEQGDSAMYLCASSSEIRQPQHFGDGTRLSIL.

This clone was detected only a few times. The same CDR3 can be traced to other DNA sequences in this sample. The V call is TRBV18, the J call TRBJ1-1; D is unclear. CDR1 is KGHSH and CDR2 is LQKENI in the germline V gene. The CDR3 sequence is 13 residues long. Between the trimmed V and J ends, which lost 3 bases and 1 base, there was a span of 6 bases. This CDR3 reads CASSPGRNTEAFF. The CDR3 region has the DNA TGTGCCAGCTCACCCGGTCGGAACACTGAAGCTTTCTTT.

This clone was detected only a few times. J is TRBJ1-1 and V is TRBV15, with 7 positions matching TRBD1. The CDR3 sequence is 12 residues long. CDR1 is LNHNV, CDR2 YYDKDF, per germline (reference sequence). V dropped 5 bases and J dropped 5; count of bases not matched to a gene: 2. The CDR3 DNA is TGTGCCACCAGCTCAGGGGGAACTGAAGCTTTCTTT. Protein: CATSSGGTEAFF.

This chain uses TRBV6-1 with TRBJ1-2; 9 bases map to TRBD1. Germline lookup yields CDR1 MNHNS and CDR2 SASEGT. CDR3 length equals 14 residues. Trimming at V came to 8 bases and at J to 2 bases, leaving 6 bases not matched to a gene. The chain's CDR3 is CASYRGPENYGYTF. In DNA, the CDR3 is TGTGCCAGCTACAGGGGGCCAGAAAACTATGGCTACACCTTC.

V is TRBV6-6 and J is TRBJ1-5; D is ambiguous. Per the germline V gene, CDR1 is MNHNY and CDR2 is SVGAGI (reference sequence). V shed 4 bases and J shed 5 bases, with 6 bases lying between them. The CDR3 runs 12 residues. The CDR3 DNA follows: TGTGCCAGCAGTTTTAGTGATCAGCCCCAGCATTTT. Protein product: CASSFSDQPQHF.

The chain combines TRBV5-1 with TRBJ1-6, with 10 bases that match TRBD1. V gave up 5 bases and J gave up 7 bases; unmatched junction bases: 3. The CDR3 is made up of 14 amino acids. Germline CDR1 reads SGHRS; CDR2 reads YFSETQ. CDR3 sequence reads: CASRTGQGNSPLHF. The CDR3 coding sequence is TGCGCCAGCAGAACGGGACAGGGGAATTCACCCCTCCACTTT. Full variable domain (missing parts from reference TRBV5-1 and TRBJ1-6): KAGVTQTPRYLIKTRGQQVTLSCSPISGHRSVSWYQQTPGQGLQFLFEYFSETQRNKGNFPGRFSGRQFSNSRSEMNVSTLELGDSALYLCASRTGQGNSPLHFGNGTRLTVT.

V and J are TRBV7-9 and TRBJ1-1; D is possibly TRBD1 (6 bases). The germline gives CDR1 SEHNR, CDR2 FQNEAQ (reference sequence). The CDR3 has 14 amino acids. Trimming cost V 5 bases and J 10 bases, with 20 bases left between them. CDR3 nucleotides: TGTGCCAGCAGCCTCGCGCAGGGAGGGGGGCGAGCTTTCTTT. As protein: CASSLAQGGGRAFF. Complete variable domain (other parts from reference TRBV7-9 and TRBJ1-1): DTGVSQNPRHKITKRGQNVTFRCDPISEHNRLYWYRQTLGQGPEFLTYFQNEAQLEKSRLLSDRFSAERPKGSFSTLEIQRTEQGDSAMYLCASSLAQGGGRAFFGQGTRLTVV.

The CDR3 loop reads CASSIQAPYNEQFF. As DNA, the CDR3 is TGTGCCAGTAGTATTCAGGCACCCTACAATGAGCAGTTCTTC. The chain recombines TRBV19 with TRBJ2-1; D remains ambiguous. Germline V gives CDR1 LNHDA, CDR2 SQIVND (reference sequence). The ends were cut back, 3 bases at V and 2 bases at J, with 8 bases in the middle. The length of the CDR3 is 14 residues.

The sample holds a few counts of this clone. The gene calls are TRBV10-3 and TRBJ2-1, with 9 bases that match TRBD1. Germline V lookup: CDR1 ENHRY, CDR2 SYGVKD. V was pared by 6 bases and J by 7 bases, with 7 bases of the junction left unmatched. This CDR3 comprises 14 residues. The CDR3 is CAIRDSTGGNEQFF. The CDR3 DNA is TGTGCCATCAGAGATTCGACAGGGGGGAATGAGCAGTTCTTC.

The rearrangement joins TRBV7-8 to TRBJ2-7; perhaps TRBD2 as D (5 bases). The V end lost 0 bases, the J end lost 0 bases, and 9 bases lay between the germline ends. CDR3 length: 15 amino acids. Per germline, CDR1 SGHVS and CDR2 FQNEAQ. The CDR3 sequence is CASSLAGVSSYEQYF. Written as DNA, the CDR3 is TGTGCCAGCAGCTTAGCGGGAGTGTCCTCCTACGAGCAGTACTTC.

This clone has a single count. The chain uses TRBV9 and TRBJ2-1; TRBD2 might be the D (5 bases). The germline V gene encodes CDR1 SGDLS and CDR2 YYNGEE. The CDR3 totals 15 residues. V gave up 0 bases and J gave up 6 bases, with 13 bases separating them. The CDR3 sequence: CASSVVPSLSNEQFF. In DNA form, the CDR3 reads TGTGCCAGCAGCGTAGTGCCTAGCCTTAGCAATGAGCAGTTCTTC.

This clone was observed a few times. DNA of the CDR3: TGTGCCAGCAGATACAGGGGGACTGAAGCTTTCTTT. This sequence encodes CASRYRGTEAFF. This chain uses TRBV6-1 with TRBJ1-1, with 8 bases fitting TRBD1. The CDR3 covers 12 residues. Germline assignment: CDR1 MNHNS and CDR2 SASEGT. J lost 5 bases, V lost 6 bases, and 2 bases had no gene match.

CDR3 residues: CASSTQGVPINEQFF. The CDR3 DNA reads TGTGCCAGCAGCACTCAGGGGGTCCCCATCAATGAGCAGTTCTTC. The chain combines TRBV7-3 with TRBJ2-1, with 7 bases that match TRBD1. CDR1 and CDR2 from the germline V gene are SGHTA and FQGTGA. CDR3 length equals 15 residues. The trim removed 5 bases at V and 6 bases at J, leaving 10 bases unmatched.

The chain links TRBV7-2 to TRBJ2-3; D gene uncertain. This CDR3 has 14 residues. V lost 6 bases to trimming and J lost 2 bases, with 12 bases between them. Germline V lookup: CDR1 SGHTA, CDR2 FQGNSA. The CDR3 loop reads CASSRRLLTDTQYF. CDR3 nucleotide sequence: TGTGCCAGCAGTCGTCGACTTCTCACAGATACGCAGTATTTT.

This rearrangement joins TRBV19 to TRBJ2-1, with 11 nucleotides matching TRBD2. The germline CDR1 and CDR2 sequences are LNHDA and SQIVND (reference sequence). The CDR3 contains 15 residues. V lost 5 bases to trimming and J lost 7 bases; unmatched junction nucleotides: 7. The CDR3 region is CASSDSSGGWNEQFF. CDR3 bases: TGTGCCAGTAGTGATTCTAGCGGGGGGTGGAATGAGCAGTTCTTC.